These 18 T cell receptor beta chains were sequenced from one sample in a study of blood T cell repertoires in COVID-19. The method was immunoSEQ multiplex PCR; TCRdb's version includes in-frame clones alone and lacks a portion of them. The data show under 300,000 clones, with over 80% seen just once and roughly 2% held by the top ten. What was sequenced was peripheral blood. These TCRs come from a man aged 25 to 45 who had recovered from COVID-19.

This clone showed up just once. The chain has TRBV7-8 and TRBJ2-2; TRBD2 aligns across 11 bases. Germline V CDR1 and CDR2: SGHVS, FQNEAQ. Unmatched junction bases numbered 8, after V lost 6 bases and J lost 5 bases. This CDR3 spans 16 amino acids. CDR3 sequence reads: CASRASGGTTTGELFF. Written as DNA, the CDR3 is TGTGCCAGCAGGGCTAGCGGGGGGACGACAACCGGGGAGCTGTTTTTT.

The rearrangement joins TRBV6-1 to TRBJ2-2; D is possibly TRBD2 (6 bases). CDR1 is MNHNS and CDR2 is SASEGT in the germline V gene. Trimming stripped 0 bases from V and 1 base from J, with 6 bases between. The CDR3 is 15 amino acids. The CDR3 here is CASSEAAGNTGELFF. CDR3 coding DNA: TGTGCCAGCAGTGAAGCAGCGGGGAACACCGGGGAGCTGTTTTTT.

The gene calls are TRBV11-2 and TRBJ2-5; TRBD2 matches 12 bases. J gave up 5 bases and V 3 bases, and 1 base lay outside the gene matches. This CDR3 comprises 14 residues. Germline assignment: CDR1 SGHAT and CDR2 FQNNGV. This chain's CDR3 is CASSLTSGGETQYF. The CDR3 DNA reads as TGTGCCAGCAGCTTGACTAGCGGGGGTGAGACCCAGTACTTC.

The CDR3 DNA is TGTGCCAGCAGCAGCCGGGAGAACACTGAAGCTTTCTTT. This translates into CASSSRENTEAFF. This sequence joins TRBV13 and TRBJ1-1; D not resolved. The CDR3 sequence is 13 residues long. The V and J ends lost 5 bases and 1 base respectively, with 8 bases between them. In germline, CDR1 is PRHDT, CDR2 FYEKMQ (reference sequence).

This clone was seen once. This chain links TRBV2 with TRBJ2-3; D is uncertain. The CDR3 sequence is 15 residues long. Germline V gives CDR1 SNHLY, CDR2 FYNNEI. The ends were cut back, 1 base at V and 6 bases at J, with 14 bases in the middle. The CDR3 DNA sequence: TGTGCCAGCAGTGAAGGACGGAGCGTCCGGGATACGCAGTATTTT. Its protein product is CASSEGRSVRDTQYF. The full variable domain, completed using reference TRBV2 and TRBJ2-3, is EPEVTQTPSHQVTQMGQEVILRCVPISNHLYFYWYRQILGQKVEFLVSFYNNEISEKSEIFDDQFSVERPDGSNFTLKIRSTKLEDSAMYFCASSEGRSVRDTQYFGPGTRLTVL.

The chain uses TRBV7-2 and TRBJ1-5; D uncertain. Trimming cost V 0 bases and J 0 bases, with 3 bases left between them. The CDR3 is made up of 14 amino acids. Germline CDR1 reads SGHTA; CDR2 reads FQGNSA. The CDR3 region has the DNA TGTGCCAGCAGCTTAGCCAATAGCAATCAGCCCCAGCATTTT. Translation gives CASSLANSNQPQHF.

The chain combines TRBV3-1 (or the pseudogene TRBV3-2) with TRBJ2-5; TRBD1 matches 10 bases. This CDR3 is built from 15 residues. Germline CDR1 LGHDT, CDR2 YNNKEL (reference sequence). The V and J ends lost 1 base and 5 bases, in that order; junction bases with no gene match: 4. The CDR3 loop is CASSQGTGGAETQYF. DNA for the CDR3: TGTGCCAGCAGCCAAGGGACAGGGGGTGCCGAGACCCAGTACTTC.

The chain has TRBV6-5 and TRBJ2-7; D is unresolved. CDR3 length: 16 amino acids. The germline V gene has CDR1 MNHEY and CDR2 SVGAGI. V lost 0 bases to trimming and J lost 3 bases, with 15 bases between them. CDR3 nucleotide sequence: TGTGCCAGCAGTTACTCGAGGTCGCCTAGAAGCTACGAGCAGTACTTC. It yields the protein CASSYSRSPRSYEQYF.

The chain uses TRBV6-5 and TRBJ1-2; possible D gene TRBD1, 6 bases. V shed 6 bases and J shed 6 bases, with 14 bases lying between them. CDR3 length: 13 amino acids. CDR1 MNHEY and CDR2 SVGAGI come from the germline V gene. The CDR3 DNA reads TGTGCCAGCAGCGGCAACAGGGCTGATGGCTACACCTTC. Residues: CASSGNRADGYTF.

The chain joins TRBV5-3 to TRBJ1-2; 8 nucleotides agree with TRBD1. TRBV5-3 is noted as an ORF with a role that remains uncertain. The trim removed 0 bases at V and 6 bases at J, leaving 7 bases unmatched. There are 15 residues in the CDR3. DNA of the CDR3: TGTGCCAGAAGCTTGGCCCAGGGGGCAAGGAATGGCTACACCTTC. This translates into CARSLAQGARNGYTF.

This chain connects TRBV10-3 to TRBJ2-5, with TRBD2 matching over 8 bases. With 8 bases clipped from V and 3 bases from J, the junction kept 5 bases outside the gene matches. Germline V gene sequence: CDR1 ENHRY, CDR2 SYGVKD. There are 13 residues in the CDR3. The CDR3 loop reads CAIGSGGEETQYF. The CDR3 DNA reads as TGTGCCATCGGGTCCGGGGGGGAAGAGACCCAGTACTTC.

The chain couples TRBV7-3 to TRBJ2-2; possibly TRBD2 for D (6 bases). Deletions cut 3 bases from V and 4 bases from J, with 6 bases between. Looked up from germline, CDR1 is SGHTA and CDR2 is FQGTGA. The CDR3 totals 13 residues. The CDR3 DNA is TGTGCCAGCAGCTTTAGCGGCACCGGGGAGCTGTTTTTT. This encodes CASSFSGTGELFF.

The rearrangement uses TRBV5-4 and TRBJ2-1; 9 nucleotides match TRBD1. Germline trimming cut 6 bases from V and 15 bases from J; bases unmatched to any gene: 13. CDR1 SGHNT and CDR2 YYREEE come from the germline V gene (reference sequence). The CDR3 totals 13 residues. In DNA, the CDR3 is TGTGCCAGCAACCTAGGGGACAGGGAGGAGGTGTTCTTC. Its protein is CASNLGDREEVFF.

V is TRBV10-3 and J is TRBJ1-1; no reliable D call. CDR3 length: 15 amino acids. CDR1 and CDR2 (germline): ENHRY, SYGVKD. V lost 2 bases and J 0 bases, leaving 10 bases between the germline ends. The CDR3 spells CAISEATAVNTEAFF. The DNA for the CDR3 is TGTGCCATCAGTGAGGCCACAGCCGTGAACACTGAAGCTTTCTTT.

This chain uses TRBV11-1 with TRBJ2-7; D is possibly TRBD1 (5 bases). There are 13 residues in the CDR3. The germline V and J ends were trimmed by 2 bases and 2 bases, with 7 bases remaining between them. Germline CDR1 and CDR2: SGHAT and FQDESV (reference sequence). The CDR3 DNA reads as TGTGCCAGCAGCTTAACAGGCACCTACGAGCAGTACGTC. Translating it yields CASSLTGTYEQYV.

The chain is built from TRBV12-3 or TRBV12-4 and TRBJ1-5; no reliable D call. V was cut by 0 bases and J by 5 bases, with 5 bases left in between. The CDR3 runs 13 residues. The CDR3 nucleotides are TGTGCCAGCAGTTTAGCGGGCTATCAGCCCCAGCATTTT. It yields the protein CASSLAGYQPQHF.

V usage is TRBV11-3 and J usage is TRBJ2-1; 7 bases align to TRBD1. Per germline, CDR1 SGHNT and CDR2 YENEEA. V shed 1 base and J 6 bases; nucleotides not matched to a gene: 9. CDR3 length: 16 residues. The CDR3 DNA is TGTGCCAGCAGCTTAGGGCGAACAGGGGTCGGCAATGAGCAGTTCTTC. Its protein is CASSLGRTGVGNEQFF.

This CDR3 reads CASSIAGIAGEPQHF. CDR3 in DNA: TGTGCCAGTAGTATTGCAGGGATCGCTGGTGAGCCCCAGCATTTT. The V and J genes are TRBV19 and TRBJ1-5, with TRBD1 as a possible D gene (5 bases). Germline lookup yields CDR1 LNHDA and CDR2 SQIVND (reference sequence). V lost 3 bases and J 8 bases, leaving 17 bases between the germline ends. The length of the CDR3 is 15 residues.